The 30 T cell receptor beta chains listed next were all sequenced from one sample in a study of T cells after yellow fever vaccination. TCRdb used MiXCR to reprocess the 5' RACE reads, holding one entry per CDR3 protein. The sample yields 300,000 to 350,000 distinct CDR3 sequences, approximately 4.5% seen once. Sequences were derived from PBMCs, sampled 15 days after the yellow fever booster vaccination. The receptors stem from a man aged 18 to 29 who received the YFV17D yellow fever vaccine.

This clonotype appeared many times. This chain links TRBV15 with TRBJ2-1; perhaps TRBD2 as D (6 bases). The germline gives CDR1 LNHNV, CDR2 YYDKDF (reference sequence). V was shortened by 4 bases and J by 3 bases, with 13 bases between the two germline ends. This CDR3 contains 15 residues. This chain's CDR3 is CATSTQREVYNEQFF. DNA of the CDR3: TGTGCCACCAGCACACAAAGGGAGGTCTACAATGAGCAGTTCTTC.

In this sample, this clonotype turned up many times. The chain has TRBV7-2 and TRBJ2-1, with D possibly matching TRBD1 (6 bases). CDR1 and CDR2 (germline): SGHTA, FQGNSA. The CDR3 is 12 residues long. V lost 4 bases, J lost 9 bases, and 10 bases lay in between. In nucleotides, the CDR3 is TGTGCCAGCAGCTCACAGGGCATTGAGCAGTTCTTC. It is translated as CASSSQGIEQFF. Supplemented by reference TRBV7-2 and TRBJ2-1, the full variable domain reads GAGVSQSPSNKVTEKGKDVELRCDPISGHTALYWYRQSLGQGLEFLIYFQGNSAPDKSGLPSDRFSAERTGGSVSTLTIQRTQQEDSAVYLCASSSQGIEQFFGPGTRLTVL.

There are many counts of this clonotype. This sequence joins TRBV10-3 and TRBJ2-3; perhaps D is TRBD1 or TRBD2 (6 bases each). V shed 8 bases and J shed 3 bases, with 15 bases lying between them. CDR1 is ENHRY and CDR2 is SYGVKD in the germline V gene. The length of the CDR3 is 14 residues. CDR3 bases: TGTGCCATCCGGAGGAGGGGGGTGACAGATACGCAGTATTTT. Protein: CAIRRRGVTDTQYF.

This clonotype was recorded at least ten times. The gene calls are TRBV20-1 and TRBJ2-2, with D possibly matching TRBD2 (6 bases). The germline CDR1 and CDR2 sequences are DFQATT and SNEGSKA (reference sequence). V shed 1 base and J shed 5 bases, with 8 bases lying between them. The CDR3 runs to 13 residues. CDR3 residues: CSARVGGTGELFF. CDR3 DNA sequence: TGCAGTGCTAGAGTGGGGGGAACCGGGGAGCTGTTTTTT.

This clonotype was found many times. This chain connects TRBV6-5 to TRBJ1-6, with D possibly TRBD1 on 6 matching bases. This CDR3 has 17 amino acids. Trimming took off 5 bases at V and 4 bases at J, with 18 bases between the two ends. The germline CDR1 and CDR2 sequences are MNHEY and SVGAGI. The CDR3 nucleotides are TGTGCCAGCAGTCGACTCGGGAACAGGGTGTATAATTCACCCCTCCACTTT. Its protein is CASSRLGNRVYNSPLHF.

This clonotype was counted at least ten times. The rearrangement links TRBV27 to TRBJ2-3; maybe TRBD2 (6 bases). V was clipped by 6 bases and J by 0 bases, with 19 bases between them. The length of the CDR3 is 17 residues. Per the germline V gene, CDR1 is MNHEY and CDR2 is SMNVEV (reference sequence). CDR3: CASSPLWRARSTDTQYF. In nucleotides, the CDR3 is TGTGCCAGCAGCCCACTGTGGAGGGCTAGAAGCACAGATACGCAGTATTTT.

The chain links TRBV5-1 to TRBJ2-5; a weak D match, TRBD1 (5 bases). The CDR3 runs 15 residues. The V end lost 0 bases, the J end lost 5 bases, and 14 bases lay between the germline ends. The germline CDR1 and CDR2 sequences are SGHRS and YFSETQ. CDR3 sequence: CASSLGGQTIETQYF. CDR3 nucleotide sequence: TGCGCCAGCAGCTTGGGTGGACAAACTATCGAGACCCAGTACTTC.

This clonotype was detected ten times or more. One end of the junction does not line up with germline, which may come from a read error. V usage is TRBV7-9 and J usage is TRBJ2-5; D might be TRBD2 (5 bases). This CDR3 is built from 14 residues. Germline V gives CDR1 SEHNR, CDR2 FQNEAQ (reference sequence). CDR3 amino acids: CASSLVASQGTQYF. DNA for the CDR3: TGTGCCAGCAGCTTAGTAGCGTCTCAAGGGACCCAGTACTTC.

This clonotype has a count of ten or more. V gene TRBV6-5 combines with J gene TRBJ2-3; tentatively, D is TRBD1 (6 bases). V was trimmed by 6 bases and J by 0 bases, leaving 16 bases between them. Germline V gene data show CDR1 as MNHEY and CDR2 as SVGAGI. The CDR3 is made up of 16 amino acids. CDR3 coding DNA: TGTGCCAGCAGCCTACAGGGAACCCCTAGCACAGATACGCAGTATTTT. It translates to CASSLQGTPSTDTQYF.

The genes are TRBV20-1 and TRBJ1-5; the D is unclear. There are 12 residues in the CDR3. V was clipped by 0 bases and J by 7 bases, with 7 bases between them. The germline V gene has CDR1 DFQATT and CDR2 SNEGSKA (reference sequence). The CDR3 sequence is CSARDSRQPQHF. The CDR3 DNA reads TGCAGTGCTAGAGATAGCCGCCAGCCCCAGCATTTT.

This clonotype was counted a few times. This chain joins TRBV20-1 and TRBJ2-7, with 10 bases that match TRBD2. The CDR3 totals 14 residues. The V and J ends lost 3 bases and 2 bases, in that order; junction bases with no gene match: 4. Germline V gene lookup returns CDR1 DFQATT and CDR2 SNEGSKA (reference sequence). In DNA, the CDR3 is TGCAGTGCTAGCTCTAGCGGGGGCGCCTACGAGCAGTACGTC. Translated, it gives CSASSSGGAYEQYV.

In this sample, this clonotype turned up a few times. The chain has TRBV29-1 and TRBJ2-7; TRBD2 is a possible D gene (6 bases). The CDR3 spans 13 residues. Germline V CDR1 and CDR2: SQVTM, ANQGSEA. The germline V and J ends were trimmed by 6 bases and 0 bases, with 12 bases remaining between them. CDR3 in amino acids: CSVRDSRSYEQYF. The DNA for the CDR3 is TGCAGCGTCCGGGACTCCCGCTCCTACGAGCAGTACTTC.

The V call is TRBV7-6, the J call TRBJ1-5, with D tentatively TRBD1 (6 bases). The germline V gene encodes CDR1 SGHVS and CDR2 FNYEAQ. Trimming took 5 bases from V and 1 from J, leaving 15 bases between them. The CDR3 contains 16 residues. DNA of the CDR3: TGTGCCAGCAGCGCGGTGGGGGGCTGGAGCAATCAGCCCCAGCATTTT. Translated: CASSAVGGWSNQPQHF.

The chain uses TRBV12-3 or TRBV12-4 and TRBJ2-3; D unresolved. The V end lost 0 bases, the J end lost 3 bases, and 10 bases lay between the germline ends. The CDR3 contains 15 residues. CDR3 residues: CASSLAPVPTDTQYF. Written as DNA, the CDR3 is TGTGCCAGCAGTTTAGCGCCGGTCCCTACAGATACGCAGTATTTT.

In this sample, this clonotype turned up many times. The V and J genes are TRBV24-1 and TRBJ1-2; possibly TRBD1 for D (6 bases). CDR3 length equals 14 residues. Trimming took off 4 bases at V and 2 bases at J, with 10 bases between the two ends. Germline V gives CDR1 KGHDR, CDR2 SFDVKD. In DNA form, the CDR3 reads TGTGCCACCAGTGACGCTACAGGGAACTATGGCTACACCTTC. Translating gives CATSDATGNYGYTF.

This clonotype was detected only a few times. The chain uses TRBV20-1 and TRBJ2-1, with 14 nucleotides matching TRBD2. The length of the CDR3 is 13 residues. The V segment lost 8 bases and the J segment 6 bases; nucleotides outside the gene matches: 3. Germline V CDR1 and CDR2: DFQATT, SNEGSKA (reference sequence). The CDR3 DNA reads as TGCAGTAAGACTAGCGGGGGGGCCAATGAGCAGTTCTTC. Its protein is CSKTSGGANEQFF.

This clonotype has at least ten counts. The CDR3 bases are TGCAGCGTTGACCTCGGACAGGGGAACACCGGGGAGCTGTTTTTT. It translates to CSVDLGQGNTGELFF. The V and J genes are TRBV29-1 and TRBJ2-2; TRBD1 agrees at 8 bases. CDR1 and CDR2 from the germline V gene are SQVTM and ANQGSEA. Trimming removed 3 bases from V and 1 base from J; junction bases left unmatched: 4. The CDR3 has 15 amino acids.

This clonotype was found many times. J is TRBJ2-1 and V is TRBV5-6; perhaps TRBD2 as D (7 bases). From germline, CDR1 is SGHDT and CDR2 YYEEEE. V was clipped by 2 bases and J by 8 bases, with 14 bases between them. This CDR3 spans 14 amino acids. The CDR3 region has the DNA TGTGCCAGCAGCTTAACGGGGGGCGTTGATGAGCAGTTCTTC. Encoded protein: CASSLTGGVDEQFF.

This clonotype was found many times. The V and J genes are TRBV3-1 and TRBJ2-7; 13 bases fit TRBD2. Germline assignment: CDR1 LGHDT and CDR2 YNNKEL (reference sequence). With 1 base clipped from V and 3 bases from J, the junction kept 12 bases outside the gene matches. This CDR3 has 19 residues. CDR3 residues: CASSQVIMGLAGTRYEQYF. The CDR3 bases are TGTGCCAGCAGCCAAGTGATCATGGGACTAGCGGGGACTCGCTACGAGCAGTACTTC.

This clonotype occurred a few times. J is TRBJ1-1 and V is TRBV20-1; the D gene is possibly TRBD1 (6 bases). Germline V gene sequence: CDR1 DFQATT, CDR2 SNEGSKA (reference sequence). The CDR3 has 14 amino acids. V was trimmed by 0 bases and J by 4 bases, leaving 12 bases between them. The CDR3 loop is CSARDYRESTEAFF. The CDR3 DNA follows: TGCAGTGCTAGAGATTACAGGGAGAGCACTGAAGCTTTCTTT.

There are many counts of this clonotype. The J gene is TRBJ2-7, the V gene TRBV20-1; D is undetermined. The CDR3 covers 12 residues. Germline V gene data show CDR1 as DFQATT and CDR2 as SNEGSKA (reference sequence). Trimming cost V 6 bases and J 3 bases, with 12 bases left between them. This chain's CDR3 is CSASWGGYEQYV. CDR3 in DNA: TGCAGTGCGAGCTGGGGTGGCTACGAGCAGTACGTC.

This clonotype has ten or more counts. For the CDR3, the DNA is TGCAGTGCTAGAGCTATGAACACTGAAGCTTTCTTT. Translation: CSARAMNTEAFF. The gene calls are TRBV20-1 and TRBJ1-1; unclear D gene. From germline, CDR1 is DFQATT and CDR2 SNEGSKA (reference sequence). Trimming pared 1 base from V and 0 bases from J, leaving 3 bases between. This CDR3 contains 12 residues.

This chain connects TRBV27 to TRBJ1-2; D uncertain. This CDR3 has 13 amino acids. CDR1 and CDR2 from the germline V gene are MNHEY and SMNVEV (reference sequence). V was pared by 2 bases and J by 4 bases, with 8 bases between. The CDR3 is CASSLRGIYGYTF. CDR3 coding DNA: TGTGCCAGCAGTTTACGAGGGATCTATGGCTACACCTTC.

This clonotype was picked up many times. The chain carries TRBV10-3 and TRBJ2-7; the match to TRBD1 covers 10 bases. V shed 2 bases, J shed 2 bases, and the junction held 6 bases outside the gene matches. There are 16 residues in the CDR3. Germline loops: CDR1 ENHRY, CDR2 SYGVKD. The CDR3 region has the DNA TGTGCCATCAGTGAGATCGGCGGGACAGGGGCCTACGAGCAGTACGTC. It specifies CAISEIGGTGAYEQYV.

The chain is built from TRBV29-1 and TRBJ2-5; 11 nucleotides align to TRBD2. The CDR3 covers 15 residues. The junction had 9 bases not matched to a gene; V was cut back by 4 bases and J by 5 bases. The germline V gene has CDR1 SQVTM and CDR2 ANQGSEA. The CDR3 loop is CSVGLAGGSYETQYF. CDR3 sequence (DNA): TGCAGCGTTGGGCTAGCGGGGGGCTCATATGAGACCCAGTACTTC. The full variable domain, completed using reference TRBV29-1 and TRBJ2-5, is SAVISQKPSRDICQRGTSLTIQCQVDSQVTMMFWYRQQPGQSLTLIATANQGSEATYESGFVIDKFPISRPNLTFSTLTVSNMSPEDSSIYLCSVGLAGGSYETQYFGPGTRLLVL.

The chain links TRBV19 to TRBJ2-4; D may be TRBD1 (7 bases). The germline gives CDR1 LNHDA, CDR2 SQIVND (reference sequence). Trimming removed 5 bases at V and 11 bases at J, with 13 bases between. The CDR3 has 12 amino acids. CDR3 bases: TGTGCCAGTAGTCAGGGGGGTCTATTTCAGTACTTC. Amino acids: CASSQGGLFQYF.

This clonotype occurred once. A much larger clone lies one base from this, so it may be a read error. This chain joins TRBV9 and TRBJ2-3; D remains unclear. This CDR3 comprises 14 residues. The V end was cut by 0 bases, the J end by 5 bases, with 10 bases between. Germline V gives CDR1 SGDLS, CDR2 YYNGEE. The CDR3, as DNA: TGTGCCAGCAGCGTAGGACTTCTCATAGATACGCAGTATTTT. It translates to CASSVGLLIDTQYF.

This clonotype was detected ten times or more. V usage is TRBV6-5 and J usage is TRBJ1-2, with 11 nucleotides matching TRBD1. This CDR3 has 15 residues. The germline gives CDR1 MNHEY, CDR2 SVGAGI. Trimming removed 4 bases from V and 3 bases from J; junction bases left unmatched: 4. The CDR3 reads CASSWGQGGDYGYTF. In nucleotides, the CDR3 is TGTGCCAGCAGTTGGGGACAGGGGGGAGACTATGGCTACACCTTC.

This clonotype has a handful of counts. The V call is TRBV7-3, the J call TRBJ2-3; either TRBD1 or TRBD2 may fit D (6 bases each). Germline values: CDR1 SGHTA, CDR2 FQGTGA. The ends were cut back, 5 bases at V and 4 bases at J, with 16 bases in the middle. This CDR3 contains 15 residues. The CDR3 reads CASSPRNGGADTQYF. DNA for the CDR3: TGTGCCAGCAGCCCCAGAAACGGGGGCGCAGATACGCAGTATTTT.

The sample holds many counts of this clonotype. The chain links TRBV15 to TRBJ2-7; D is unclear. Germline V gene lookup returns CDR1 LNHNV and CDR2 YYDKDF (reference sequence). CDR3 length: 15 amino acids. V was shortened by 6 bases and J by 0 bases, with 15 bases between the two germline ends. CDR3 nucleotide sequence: TGTGCCACCAGTGGGGTGGGGTCCCTCTCCTACGAGCAGTACTTC. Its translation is CATSGVGSLSYEQYF.